These T cell receptor beta chains were read from a single sample in a study of blood T cell repertoires in COVID-19. Using immunoSEQ multiplex PCR, the repertoire was profiled, and TCRdb retains in-frame clones only, with some absent. The sample holds some 240,000 clones; around four fifths are singletons and the top ten take about an eighth. The sequencing input was peripheral blood. These receptors originate from a woman aged 55-70 years with active or convalescent COVID-19. Both conserved end residues are part of each CDR3. The D gene is left open where the match is weak. Clone size appears in some rows only: once, few, many, or a class for an expanded clone.

>TRBJ2-3|TRBV3-1/TRBV3-2|NA|TRBD2
CASSQLGTSGGPTQYF
TGTGCCAGCAGCCAACTCGGGACTAGCGGGGGCCCGACGCAGTATTTT
>TRBJ1-5|TRBV5-4|NA|NA
CASSFPNQPQHF
TGTGCCAGCAGCTTCCCAAATCAGCCCCAGCATTTT
>TRBJ1-1|TRBV7-2|NA|NA
CASSLVQWNTEAFF
TGTGCCAGCAGCTTAGTACAGTGGAACACTGAAGCTTTCTTT
>TRBJ1-4|TRBV30|few|NA
CAWRSGATNEKLFF
TGTGCCTGGAGGTCAGGGGCAACTAATGAAAAACTGTTTTTT
>TRBJ2-7|TRBV2|NA|NA
CASSEGSGAGDEQYF
TGTGCCAGCAGTGAAGGTTCTGGGGCCGGCGACGAGCAGTACTTC
>TRBJ1-2|TRBV20-1|NA|NA
CSAPFNYGYTF
TGCAGTGCTCCGTTTAACTATGGCTACACCTTC
>TRBJ2-5|TRBV5-5|NA|TRBD1
CASSSGDRGLETQYF
TGTGCCAGCAGCTCCGGGGACAGGGGGCTGGAGACCCAGTACTTC
>TRBJ1-1|TRBV2|NA|NA
CASSDSRGTEAFF
TGTGCCAGCAGTGATTCGCGGGGCACTGAAGCTTTCTTT
>TRBJ2-2|TRBV11-2|NA|TRBD2
CASSSPSGGANTGELFF
TGTGCCAGCAGCTCTCCTAGCGGGGGGGCTAACACCGGGGAGCTGTTTTTT
>TRBJ2-5|TRBV7-2|NA|TRBD2
CASSISGQETQYF
TGTGCCAGCAGCATTAGCGGGCAAGAGACCCAGTACTTC
>TRBJ2-7|TRBV29-1|NA|TRBD1
CSVEPGTGDYEQYF
TGCAGCGTTGAGCCCGGGACAGGGGACTACGAGCAGTACTTC
>TRBJ2-3|TRBV6-1|NA|TRBD1
CASSEPYSQGAPPDTQYF
TGTGCCAGCAGTGAGCCCTACTCTCAGGGGGCGCCCCCCGATACGCAGTATTTT
>TRBJ1-5|TRBV19|NA|NA
CASKTTGSAQPQHF
TGTGCCAGTAAAACAACAGGTTCAGCTCAGCCCCAGCATTTT
>TRBJ1-2|TRBV18|few|NA
CASSPSTGHGYTF
TGTGCCAGCTCACCCTCAACAGGGCATGGCTACACCTTC
>TRBJ1-2|TRBV7-9|NA|NA
CASSPIQGNGYTF
TGTGCCAGCAGCCCAATCCAGGGGAATGGCTACACCTTC
>TRBJ1-2|TRBV29-1|once|TRBD1
CSVGQGVEGYTF
TGCAGCGTCGGACAGGGTGTAGAGGGCTACACCTTC
>TRBJ1-5|TRBV6-1|NA|TRBD1
CASSELTGKGQPQHF
TGTGCCAGCAGTGAACTGACAGGGAAGGGTCAGCCCCAGCATTTT
>TRBJ2-7|TRBV9|NA|NA
CASSVASGLGNEQYF
TGTGCCAGCAGCGTCGCCAGCGGATTGGGGAATGAGCAGTACTTC
>TRBJ2-2|TRBV7-6|NA|NA
CASSYWARATGELFF
TGTGCCAGCAGCTACTGGGCCAGGGCCACCGGGGAGCTGTTTTTT
>TRBJ2-7|TRBV5-1|NA|TRBD2
CASSFGGGTYEQYF
TGCGCCAGCAGCTTTGGCGGGGGGACCTACGAGCAGTACTTC
>TRBJ1-2|TRBV7-9|NA|NA
CASSLGPGSGYTF
TGTGCCAGCAGCTTAGGCCCAGGAAGCGGCTACACCTTC
>TRBJ1-5|TRBV19|NA|TRBD1
CASKGARTYSNQPQHF
TGTGCCTCCAAGGGGGCTCGGACGTATAGCAATCAGCCCCAGCATTTT
>TRBJ1-2|TRBV19|once|TRBD1
CASTQAAGGGYGYTF
TGTGCCAGTACCCAGGCCGCAGGGGGCGGCTATGGCTACACCTTC
>TRBJ2-3|TRBV5-1|NA|NA
CASSLGGLLDTQYF
TGCGCCAGCAGCTTGGGGGGGCTCCTAGATACGCAGTATTTT
>TRBJ1-1|TRBV6-5|NA|NA
CASLRGGPEAFF
TGTGCCAGCCTAAGGGGGGGCCCTGAAGCTTTCTTT
>TRBJ2-5|TRBV23-1|NA|TRBD1
CASSQDRAHPRGETQYF
TGCGCCAGCAGCCAAGACAGGGCTCACCCAAGAGGAGAGACCCAGTACTTC
>TRBJ2-3|TRBV9|NA|TRBD2
CASNRAGGRTDTQYF
TGTGCCAGCAACCGAGCGGGGGGACGAACAGATACGCAGTATTTT
>TRBJ1-4|TRBV27|NA|NA
CASSSAGEGNEKLFF
TGTGCCAGCAGTTCGGCGGGGGAGGGTAATGAAAAACTGTTTTTT
>TRBJ1-1|TRBV2|NA|NA
CASRDSYTEAFF
TGTGCCAGCAGGGACAGTTACACTGAAGCTTTCTTT
>TRBJ2-1|TRBV5-6|NA|TRBD2
CASSLTWAGVYNEQFF
TGTGCCAGCAGCTTGACGTGGGCGGGGGTGTACAATGAGCAGTTCTTC
>TRBJ1-6|TRBV5-1|NA|TRBD1
CASSLAGQTSSYNSPLHF
TGCGCCAGCAGCTTGGCGGGACAGACGAGCTCCTATAATTCACCCCTCCACTTT
>TRBJ1-2|TRBV12-5|NA|NA
CASGPGVRYGYTF
TGTGCTAGTGGTCCAGGGGTTCGGTATGGCTACACCTTC
>TRBJ1-4|TRBV2|NA|TRBD1
CASSEMGQGGEKLFF
TGTGCCAGCAGTGAAATGGGACAGGGAGGGGAAAAACTGTTTTTT
>TRBJ2-7|TRBV2|NA|TRBD2
CAGGGSYEQYF
TGTGCGGGCGGGGGGTCCTACGAGCAGTACTTC
>TRBJ2-5|TRBV2|NA|TRBD1
CASTGQWLETQYF
TGTGCCAGCACGGGACAGTGGTTAGAGACCCAGTACTTC
>TRBJ2-5|TRBV6-2/TRBV6-3|NA|NA
CASSPRAGAPQETQYF
TGTGCCAGCAGCCCCCGGGCAGGGGCCCCCCAAGAGACCCAGTACTTC
>TRBJ1-2|TRBV5-1|NA|TRBD1
CASSLGTGGYGYTF
TGCGCCAGCAGCTTGGGGACAGGAGGTTATGGCTACACCTTC
>TRBJ1-2|TRBV14|NA|NA
CASSQENRQVAGYTF
TGTGCCAGCAGCCAAGAAAACCGACAGGTCGCTGGCTACACCTTC
>TRBJ2-1|TRBV10-3|NA|TRBD2
CAISDPTGGGNEQFF
TGTGCCATCAGTGACCCCACGGGGGGGGGCAATGAGCAGTTCTTC
>TRBJ1-2|TRBV2|NA|NA
CASSDPGSYSPHTF
TGTGCCAGCAGTGATCCCGGCAGTTACAGTCCCCACACCTTC
>TRBJ2-1|TRBV12-3/TRBV12-4|NA|TRBD2
CASRLAGDHEQFF
TGTGCCAGCAGACTAGCGGGGGATCATGAGCAGTTCTTC
>TRBJ2-7|TRBV6-1|NA|NA
CASSEAPGGSYEQYF
TGTGCCAGCAGTGAAGCTCCAGGGGGGTCCTACGAGCAGTACTTC
>TRBJ2-1|TRBV11-2|NA|TRBD2
CASSFSGVTYNEQFF
TGTGCCAGCAGCTTCAGCGGGGTTACCTACAATGAGCAGTTCTTC
>TRBJ2-5|TRBV7-8|NA|NA
CASSLAGQQETQYF
TGTGCCAGCAGCTTAGCTGGCCAACAAGAGACCCAGTACTTC
>TRBJ2-2|TRBV11-3|NA|NA
CASSPAGSGELFF
TGTGCCAGCAGCCCCGCCGGGTCCGGGGAGCTGTTTTTT
>TRBJ2-1|TRBV7-3|NA|NA
CASSSERNNEQFF
TGTGCCAGCAGCTCCGAGCGGAACAATGAGCAGTTCTTC
>TRBJ1-6|TRBV9|NA|TRBD1
CASSVRGTGDSPLHF
TGTGCCAGCAGCGTACGTGGGACAGGCGATTCACCCCTCCACTTT
>TRBJ1-6|TRBV12-3/TRBV12-4|NA|NA
CASGQGHSPLHF
TGTGCCAGCGGGCAGGGCCATTCACCCCTCCACTTT
>TRBJ2-7|TRBV5-3|NA|NA
CARSLAGYEQYF
TGTGCCAGAAGCTTGGCGGGTTACGAGCAGTACTTC
>TRBJ1-6|TRBV7-9|NA|TRBD1
CASSVNAGGSPLHF
TGTGCCAGCAGCGTAAACGCAGGGGGGTCACCCCTCCACTTT
>TRBJ2-3|TRBV6-5|NA|TRBD2
CATYPAGPPDTQYF
TGTGCCACCTACCCAGCGGGGCCGCCAGATACGCAGTATTTT
>TRBJ1-1|TRBV6-5|NA|TRBD1
CASRDREVTEAFF
TGTGCCAGCAGGGACAGGGAGGTTACTGAAGCTTTCTTT
>TRBJ2-1|TRBV13|NA|TRBD2
CASSKRTSGGPLDEQFF
TGTGCCAGCAGCAAACGGACTAGCGGGGGGCCGCTCGATGAGCAGTTCTTC